This TCR beta chain derives from a study of CD8 T cells in Susac syndrome. While serving as controls, healthy donors were matched for age and sex. V was pared by 4 bases and J by 8 bases, with 11 bases between. This CDR3 comprises 12 residues. The germline CDR1 and CDR2 sequences are SQVTM and ANQGSEA. RNA, at about 0.45 to 1 ug, was reverse transcribed with random hexamers. Across 54 Vbeta and 13 Jbeta, immunoSEQ multiplex PCR amplified TCR beta CDR3. One entry per CDR3 protein, called by TCRdb with MiXCR from the immunoSEQ multiplex PCR reads. The sample has roughly 200,000 distinct CDR3 sequences, roughly 96% seen once; the top ten hold 0.1%.

The chain couples TRBV29-1 to TRBJ1-4; D is possibly TRBD1 (5 bases). Material: CD4+ T cells from PBMCs. The source of this sequence is a human donor in good health. CDR3 nucleotide sequence: TGCAGCGTTGGAGGGGTTGGAGAAAAACTGTTTTTT. It encodes CSVGGVGEKLFF.